Listed below are T cell receptor beta chains from one sample, sequenced in a study of T cells in Graves' hyperthyroidism and ophthalmopathy. TCRdb passed the multiplex PCR reads through MiXCR, listing each CDR3 protein once. The sample holds some 500,000 distinct CDR3 sequences; approximately 14% are singletons and the top ten take under 20%. Sequenced input: blood. These receptors all come from a young woman with Graves' hyperthyroidism. CDR3s include the opening cysteine and the closing phenylalanine or tryptophan. The order of the fields is V gene, D gene, J gene, clone size, CDR3 protein, CDR3 DNA. A D gene is named only where the DNA matches it firmly. Clone size is shown for a subset of rows, as once, few, many or a class of expanded clone.

TRBV5-1	TRBD1	TRBJ1-2	few	CASSLELGGQGAGYTF	TGCGCCAGCAGCTTGGAACTAGGTGGACAGGGTGCCGGCTACACCTTC
TRBV5-1	-	TRBJ2-4	many	CASSRRDGSKNIQYF	TGCGCCAGCAGCCGCAGGGATGGGTCCAAAAACATTCAGTACTTC
TRBV13	-	TRBJ2-1	-	CASSLGAGADGEQFF	TGTGCCAGCAGCTTAGGGGCAGGAGCCGACGGTGAGCAGTTCTTC
TRBV12-3/TRBV12-4	-	TRBJ1-2	-	CASSFTPRRYGYTF	TGTGCCAGCAGTTTCACCCCGAGACGCTATGGCTACACCTTC
TRBV19	TRBD2	TRBJ2-4	-	CASTATGTSGNIQYF	TGTGCCAGTACGGCGACCGGGACTAGCGGAAACATTCAGTACTTC
TRBV19	-	TRBJ1-1	many	CASFPVRGADTEAFF	TGTGCCAGCTTCCCGGTCAGGGGTGCGGACACTGAAGCTTTCTTT
TRBV14	-	TRBJ1-3	few	CASSLNAGWNGNTIYF	TGTGCCAGCAGCCTCAACGCGGGCTGGAATGGAAACACCATATATTTT
TRBV4-1	TRBD2	TRBJ2-7	few	CASSQGGTEKYYEQYF	TGCGCCAGCAGCCAGGGAGGGACGGAGAAGTACTACGAGCAGTACTTC
TRBV12-3/TRBV12-4	-	TRBJ1-2	many	CASRSGAYGYTF	TGTGCCAGCAGATCCGGGGCATATGGCTACACCTTC
TRBV6-2/TRBV6-3	TRBD2	TRBJ2-1	few	CASSYHLSGRYNEQFF	TGTGCCAGCAGTTACCACCTTAGCGGGAGGTACAATGAGCAGTTCTTC
TRBV2	TRBD2	TRBJ2-5	-	CASSEYLTSGRSQETQYF	TGTGCCAGCAGTGAATACTTGACTAGCGGGAGGTCACAAGAGACCCAGTACTTC
TRBV27	TRBD1	TRBJ1-6	many	CASSSLGQVGTSNNSPLHF	TGTGCCAGCAGTTCCTTAGGACAGGTTGGGACCTCCAATAATTCACCCCTCCACTTT
TRBV9	TRBD2	TRBJ2-1	-	CASSVGGSGGGNEQFF	TGTGCCAGCAGCGTAGGAGGTAGCGGGGGGGGCAATGAGCAGTTCTTC
TRBV10-3	TRBD1	TRBJ2-7	few	CAIKGLGQHYEQYF	TGTGCCATCAAGGGGTTGGGACAGCACTACGAGCAGTACTTC
TRBV19	-	TRBJ2-2	many	CASSLGVNGELFF	TGTGCCAGTAGCCTAGGGGTTAACGGGGAGCTGTTTTTT
TRBV20-1	-	TRBJ2-3	-	CSARGRDSTTQYF	TGCAGTGCGAGGGGGCGGGACTCGACCACGCAGTATTTT
TRBV15	-	TRBJ1-4	many	CATSSLDLIGDEKLFF	TGTGCCACCAGCAGCCTGGATCTCATCGGGGATGAAAAACTGTTTTTT
TRBV18	-	TRBJ1-1	many	CAGRRGNTEAFF	TGTGCCGGACGACGCGGGAACACTGAAGCTTTCTTT
TRBV9	-	TRBJ2-7	-	CASSASGTHLYEQYF	TGTGCCAGCAGCGCGTCCGGGACACACCTCTACGAGCAGTACTTC